Below, 15 T cell receptor beta chains from the same sample are listed, as sequenced in a study of blood T cell repertoires in COVID-19. Measured with immunoSEQ multiplex PCR; TCRdb has only the in-frame clones, and not every one. This table has around 76,000 clones, around 83% appearing once. The sequenced material came from peripheral blood. The receptors come from a young man with COVID-19, enrolled during active disease.

The chain combines TRBV7-9 with TRBJ2-2, with D possibly matching TRBD2 (6 bases). Deletions cut 2 bases from V and 3 bases from J, with 10 bases between. This CDR3 region has 15 residues. Germline V CDR1 and CDR2: SEHNR, FQNEAQ (reference sequence). CDR3 loop: CASSLTGEDTGELFF. The CDR3 DNA follows: TGTGCCAGCAGCTTAACGGGAGAGGACACCGGGGAGCTGTTTTTT.

The chain employs TRBV9 and TRBJ2-5, with 12 bases matching TRBD2. V shed 4 bases and J 2 bases; nucleotides not matched to a gene: 0. The CDR3 consists of 14 residues. Looked up from germline, CDR1 is SGDLS and CDR2 is YYNGEE. The CDR3 loop is CASSLAGGQETQYF. The CDR3 nucleotides read TGTGCCAGCAGCCTAGCGGGGGGGCAAGAGACCCAGTACTTC.

The rearrangement joins TRBV28 to TRBJ2-7, with a tentative D call TRBD1 (6 bases). Germline V gene sequence: CDR1 MDHEN, CDR2 SYDVKM. The CDR3 covers 13 residues. V lost 1 base and J 12 bases, leaving 16 bases between the germline ends. The CDR3 loop reads CASSLSAGASPYF. CDR3 sequence (DNA): TGTGCCAGCAGTTTATCGGCAGGGGCCTCCCCGTACTTC. The whole variable domain, filled in from reference TRBV28 and TRBJ2-7, reads DVKVTQSSRYLVKRTGEKVFLECVQDMDHENMFWYRQDPGLGLRLIYFSYDVKMKEKGDIPEGYSVSREKKERFSLILESASTNQTSMYLCASSLSAGASPYFGPGTRLTVT.

The rearrangement joins TRBV19 to TRBJ2-1, with 9 bases matching TRBD2. V trimming: 9 bases; J trimming: 7 bases; junction bases outside the gene matches: 13. Per the germline V gene, CDR1 is LNHDA and CDR2 is SQIVND (reference sequence). This CDR3 has 15 amino acids. The CDR3 is CASRVLAGGPNEQFF. The CDR3 region has the DNA TGTGCCAGCAGGGTCTTGGCGGGAGGGCCGAATGAGCAGTTCTTC. Full variable domain (missing parts from reference TRBV19 and TRBJ2-1): DGGITQSPKYLFRKEGQNVTLSCEQNLNHDAMYWYRQDPGQGLRLIYYSQIVNDFQKGDIAEGYSVSREKKESFPLTVTSAQKNPTAFYLCASRVLAGGPNEQFFGPGTRLTVL.

The gene calls are TRBV19 and TRBJ1-5; D is ambiguous. Trimming took off 4 bases at V and 3 bases at J, with 13 bases between the two ends. Germline loops: CDR1 LNHDA, CDR2 SQIVND (reference sequence). The CDR3 has 15 amino acids. This CDR3 reads CASSTGGLLNQPQHF. CDR3 coding DNA: TGTGCCAGTAGTACCGGCGGACTGCTCAATCAGCCCCAGCATTTT.

The chain combines TRBV28 with TRBJ1-1; D ambiguous. The germline gives CDR1 MDHEN, CDR2 SYDVKM. The CDR3 length is 15 residues. V gave up 4 bases and J gave up 1 base, with 13 bases separating them. CDR3 nucleotides: TGTGCCAGCAGTTCCCCTAGAAAAGGGAACACTGAAGCTTTCTTT. Its translation: CASSSPRKGNTEAFF.

This chain links TRBV19 with TRBJ1-1; no definite D call. Germline V gene lookup returns CDR1 LNHDA and CDR2 SQIVND (reference sequence). Trimming pared 7 bases from V and 4 bases from J, leaving 19 bases between. The CDR3 is made up of 15 amino acids. CDR3 sequence (DNA): TGTGCCAGTATACCTCACCTCCCGCGGGCCACTGAAGCTTTCTTT. Translation gives CASIPHLPRATEAFF.

This clone came up once. The chain recombines TRBV5-6 with TRBJ1-1, with D possibly matching TRBD1 (5 bases). This CDR3 has 17 amino acids. The germline V and J ends were trimmed by 6 bases and 4 bases, with 25 bases remaining between them. Germline CDR1 is SGHDT and CDR2 is YYEEEE. CDR3 coding DNA: TGTGCCAGCACCGTCCTGGGGACGGGAGCTTTGGGCACTGAAGCTTTCTTT. Residues: CASTVLGTGALGTEAFF.

The CDR3 spells CASTLEGGFDIQYF. The DNA of the CDR3 is TGCGCCAGCACCCTTGAGGGGGGGTTCGACATTCAGTACTTC. The J gene is TRBJ2-4, the V gene TRBV5-1; TRBD2 is a possible D gene (7 bases). The CDR3 spans 14 residues. With 6 bases removed from V and 8 bases from J, the gap between germline ends came to 18 bases. CDR1 and CDR2 from the germline V gene are SGHRS and YFSETQ.

This chain connects TRBV2 to TRBJ2-4; 8 nucleotides agree with TRBD2. The trim removed 10 bases at V and 1 base at J, leaving 9 bases unmatched. The germline V gene has CDR1 SNHLY and CDR2 FYNNEI. The CDR3 has 15 amino acids. Here the CDR3 DNA reads TGTGCCACCTCTTCGGGAGGGAGCGCCAAAAACATTCAGTACTTC. This codes for CATSSGGSAKNIQYF.

CDR3 bases: TGTGCCAGCAGCCTCACAGGGCGGTCTACTGAAGCTTTCTTT. As protein: CASSLTGRSTEAFF. This chain uses TRBV7-2 with TRBJ1-1; a weak D match, TRBD1 (6 bases). The germline CDR1 and CDR2 sequences are SGHTA and FQGNSA. This CDR3 region has 14 residues. Between the trimmed V and J ends, which lost 5 bases and 5 bases, there was a span of 15 bases.

In this sample, this clone turned up a few times. The V call is TRBV2, the J call TRBJ1-1; 8 positions agree with TRBD1. The CDR3 sequence is 13 residues long. CDR1 and CDR2 from the germline V gene are SNHLY and FYNNEI. After removal of 7 bases from V and 1 base from J, the junction contained 2 bases not matched to a gene. CDR3 sequence reads: CASNGQGNTEAFF. CDR3 DNA sequence: TGTGCCAGCAACGGACAGGGGAACACTGAAGCTTTCTTT.

This rearrangement joins TRBV30 to TRBJ2-1, with D tentatively TRBD2 (6 bases). There are 13 residues in the CDR3. Trimming took 7 bases from V and 10 from J, leaving 20 bases between them. Germline V CDR1 and CDR2: GTSNPN, SVGIG (reference sequence). The CDR3 DNA is TGTGCCTCGGTAGCAGGAGGGCCCCGGGAGCAGTTCTTC. Its translation: CASVAGGPREQFF.

A single count supports this clone. The J gene is TRBJ2-7, the V gene TRBV28, with 10 bases aligning to TRBD1. After removal of 6 bases from V and 6 bases from J, the junction contained 11 bases not matched to a gene. Germline lookup yields CDR1 MDHEN and CDR2 SYDVKM. This CDR3 is 15 amino acids long. In DNA form, the CDR3 reads TGTGCCAGCAGAACCCCCGGGACAGGGGAAGGCGAGCAGTACTTC. It encodes CASRTPGTGEGEQYF.

This chain links TRBV7-8 with TRBJ1-1, with D tentatively TRBD1 (6 bases). Germline V gene data show CDR1 as SGHVS and CDR2 as FQNEAQ. The CDR3 spans 17 residues. Trimming removed 0 bases at V and 1 base at J, with 15 bases between. The CDR3 is CASSLARPGQGNTEAFF. The DNA of the CDR3 is TGTGCCAGCAGCTTAGCAAGACCGGGACAAGGGAACACTGAAGCTTTCTTT.